This record covers a single TCR beta chain. The table came from immunoSEQ multiplex PCR; TCRdb's copy has only in-frame clones and leaves some out. The sample shows more than 45,000 clones, roughly 92% of them seen only once. The entry originates in a study of T cell changes during pregnancy in multiple sclerosis. This clonotype was sampled from a female donor in good health, enrolled as a control in a pregnancy study. Sequenced here: CD4+ T cells from peripheral blood mononuclear cells, sampled in the second trimester of pregnancy.

The CDR3 nucleotides read TGTGCCAGCAGCTTAGGGTCGACTAGCGGGTACGAGCAGTACTTC. It encodes CASSLGSTSGYEQYF. The rearrangement joins TRBV11-3 to TRBJ2-5, with 10 bases identical to TRBD2. The DNA end is more similar to TRBJ2-7, so the J call may be wrong. This CDR3 is 15 amino acids long. The V gene's germline CDR1 is SGHNT and CDR2 YENEEA.